What follows are 4 T cell receptor beta chains derived from one specimen sequenced in a study of CD8 T cells in ankylosing spondylitis. One entry per CDR3 protein, called by TCRdb with MiXCR from the 5' RACE reads. The top ten clones hold approximately 18% of a sample with 670,000 or so distinct CDR3 sequences, roughly 19% of them seen once. The antigens these receptors bind are not known. General study findings and limits: What appeared characteristic of ankylosing spondylitis blood was a TCR beta motif of fewer than ten highly homologous variants.

Sequences were obtained from blood, either unsorted or a sorted T cell fraction (not recorded which). These receptors originate from a male donor with ankylosing spondylitis.

The chain links TRBV2 to TRBJ2-5; 11 bases match TRBD2. Per germline, CDR1 SNHLY and CDR2 FYNNEI. V gave up 6 bases and J gave up 3 bases; unmatched junction bases: 6. There are 15 residues in the CDR3. Here the CDR3 reads CASSDSGGAEETQYF. CDR3 DNA: TGTGCCAGCAGCGATAGCGGGGGGGCAGAAGAGACCCAGTACTTC.

This chain uses TRBV7-2 with TRBJ2-4, with 9 bases lining up with TRBD1. With 7 bases clipped from V and 7 bases from J, the junction kept 11 bases outside the gene matches. The CDR3 length is 15 residues. Germline V gives CDR1 SGHTA, CDR2 FQGNSA. This chain's CDR3 is CASTRAPGQGNIQYF. CDR3 coding DNA: TGTGCCAGCACCAGAGCCCCGGGACAGGGTAACATTCAGTACTTC.

This clonotype was observed a few times. The genes are TRBV18 and TRBJ1-3; D perhaps matches TRBD1 (6 bases). Germline CDR1 reads KGHSH; CDR2 reads LQKENI. The CDR3 has 16 residues. Between the trimmed V and J ends, which lost 3 bases and 3 bases, there was a span of 15 bases. The CDR3 DNA reads TGTGCCAGCTCACCTAGCCCGACAGGCTTTGGAAACACCATATATTTT. Encoded protein: CASSPSPTGFGNTIYF.

This clonotype was counted between two and nine times. CDR3 amino acids: CASSETGEANIQYF. CDR3 nucleotides: TGTGCCAGCAGCGAAACAGGGGAGGCAAACATTCAGTACTTC. The genes are TRBV5-4 and TRBJ2-4; D may be TRBD1 (7 bases). Germline V lookup: CDR1 SGHNT, CDR2 YYREEE (reference sequence). V shed 4 bases and J shed 6 bases, with 14 bases lying between them. There are 14 residues in the CDR3.